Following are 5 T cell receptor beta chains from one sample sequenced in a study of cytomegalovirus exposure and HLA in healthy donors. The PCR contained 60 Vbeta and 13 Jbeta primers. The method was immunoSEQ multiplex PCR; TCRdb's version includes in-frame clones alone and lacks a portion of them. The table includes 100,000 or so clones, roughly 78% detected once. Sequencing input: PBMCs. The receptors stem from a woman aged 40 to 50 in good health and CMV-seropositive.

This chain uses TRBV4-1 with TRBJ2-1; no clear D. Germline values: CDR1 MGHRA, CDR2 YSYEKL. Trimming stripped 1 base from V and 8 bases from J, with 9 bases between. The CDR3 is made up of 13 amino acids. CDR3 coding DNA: TGCGCCAGCAGCCAAGCACTATCTGATGAGCAGTTCTTC. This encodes CASSQALSDEQFF.

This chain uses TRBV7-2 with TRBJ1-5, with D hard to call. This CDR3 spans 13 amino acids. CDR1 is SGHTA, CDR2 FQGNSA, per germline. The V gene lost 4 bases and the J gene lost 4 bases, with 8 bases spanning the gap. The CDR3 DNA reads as TGTGCCAGCAGCTCAAGTCTAAATCAGCCCCAGCATTTT. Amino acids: CASSSSLNQPQHF. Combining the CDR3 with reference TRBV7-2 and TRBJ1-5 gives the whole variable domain GAGVSQSPSNKVTEKGKDVELRCDPISGHTALYWYRQSLGQGLEFLIYFQGNSAPDKSGLPSDRFSAERTGGSVSTLTIQRTQQEDSAVYLCASSSSLNQPQHFGDGTRLSIL.

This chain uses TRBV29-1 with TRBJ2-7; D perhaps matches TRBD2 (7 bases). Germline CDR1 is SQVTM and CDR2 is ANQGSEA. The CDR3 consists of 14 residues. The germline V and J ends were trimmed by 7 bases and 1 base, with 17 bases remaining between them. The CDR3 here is CSAQGGEVSYEQYF. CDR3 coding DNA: TGCAGCGCTCAAGGGGGGGAGGTTTCCTACGAGCAGTACTTC.

DNA for the CDR3: TGTGCCAGCAGTTCTACCGGGGAGCTGTTTTTT. Its protein product is CASSSTGELFF. This chain uses TRBV27 with TRBJ2-2; D not certain. Trimming removed 4 bases from V and 5 bases from J, with 2 bases in between. The CDR3 contains 11 residues. CDR1 MNHEY and CDR2 SMNVEV come from the germline V gene (reference sequence).

The CDR3 sequence: CASSSKTLAGGPLDEQFF. The DNA of the CDR3 is TGTGCCAGCAGCTCAAAGACCTTAGCGGGAGGGCCACTCGATGAGCAGTTCTTC. V is TRBV9 and J is TRBJ2-1; 11 bases are shared with TRBD2. This CDR3 comprises 18 residues. J was trimmed by 8 bases and V by 4 bases; bases with no gene match: 17. The V gene's germline CDR1 is SGDLS and CDR2 YYNGEE.